This T cell receptor beta chain was identified in a study of siplizumab effects on memory and regulatory T cells. Profiled with immunoSEQ multiplex PCR; TCRdb holds only in-frame clones, not every one. The table shows 100,000 or so clones, with roughly 92% occurring only once. As concerns this clone: The antigen is undetermined.

Points from the study as a whole: Unstimulated subsets accounted for the mapping of only a minor share of the clones that were alloreactive. Naive or memory phenotype was unassignable for roughly 80-95% of proliferating CD4+ or CD8+ clones. Alloreactive sequences traceable to unstimulated CD4+ memory cells were significantly reduced by siplizumab. The average Treg-derived proportion among mappable alloreactive CD4+ clones was 55% to 80% with siplizumab versus roughly 30% in controls.

CDR3 length: 17 residues. CDR1 is SGHTS, CDR2 YDEGEE, per germline. V was cut by 4 bases and J by 2 bases, with 21 bases left in between. Source material: Tregs sorted from blood. This TCR was sampled from a human donor in good health. The V call is TRBV5-8, the J call TRBJ1-1, with a weak D call TRBD1 (5 bases). This chain's CDR3 is CASSGHRLGTLNTEAFF. The DNA of the CDR3 is TGTGCCAGCAGCGGCCACAGGCTCGGCACATTAAACACTGAAGCTTTCTTT.